A single sample gave rise to the 4 T cell receptor beta chains below, sequenced in a study of human T cells and chemical hapten exposure. TCRdb reanalysed the RACE reads using MiXCR and keeps one entry per CDR3 protein. The table shows 75,000 to 90,000 distinct CDR3 sequences, with 8% to 13% occurring only once. The time point: patch test 2, 6 weeks after DPC sensitization. The treatment denotes: therapeutic diphenylcyclopropenone sensitization with weekly scalp DPC. The source material was whole blood, sampled in connection with sensitization to the hapten diphenylcyclopropenone (DPC). These receptors all come from a woman in her forties or fifties with alopecia areata. Some clones in this sample may be carry-over from other donors' samples.

The rearrangement uses TRBV19 and TRBJ2-2; no firm D call. This CDR3 region has 16 residues. Looked up from germline, CDR1 is LNHDA and CDR2 is SQIVND (reference sequence). V was pared by 1 base and J by 0 bases, with 9 bases between. The CDR3 sequence is CASSIVAAPNTGELFF. CDR3 DNA sequence: TGTGCCAGTAGTATAGTTGCAGCCCCGAACACCGGGGAGCTGTTTTTT.

The rearrangement links TRBV19 to TRBJ1-5; D remains unclear. Trimming stripped 4 bases from V and 4 bases from J, with 5 bases between. The germline V gene has CDR1 LNHDA and CDR2 SQIVND (reference sequence). The CDR3 spans 12 residues. Here the CDR3 DNA reads TGTGCCAGTAGTAATTGGAATCAGCCCCAGCATTTT. Protein sequence: CASSNWNQPQHF. Variable domain in full (rest from reference TRBV19 and TRBJ1-5): DGGITQSPKYLFRKEGQNVTLSCEQNLNHDAMYWYRQDPGQGLRLIYYSQIVNDFQKGDIAEGYSVSREKKESFPLTVTSAQKNPTAFYLCASSNWNQPQHFGDGTRLSIL.

This clonotype was recorded at least ten times. The rearrangement uses TRBV7-9 and TRBJ2-2; D remains unclear. The V end was cut by 3 bases, the J end by 1 base, with 9 bases between. The V gene's germline CDR1 is SEHNR and CDR2 FQNEAQ (reference sequence). This CDR3 spans 15 amino acids. Here the CDR3 DNA reads TGTGCCAGCAGCTTGTCCCCTGGGAACACCGGGGAGCTGTTTTTT. This codes for CASSLSPGNTGELFF.

This clonotype was seen repeatedly, ten times or more. The CDR3 is CSVRVAENIQYF. CDR3 nucleotide sequence: TGCAGCGTGCGGGTAGCAGAAAACATTCAGTACTTC. This chain joins TRBV29-1 and TRBJ2-4; TRBD2 might be the D (5 bases). Germline assignment: CDR1 SQVTM and CDR2 ANQGSEA. The CDR3 is 12 amino acids. Trimming shortened V by 6 bases and J by 5 bases, and 11 bases separated the two germline ends.